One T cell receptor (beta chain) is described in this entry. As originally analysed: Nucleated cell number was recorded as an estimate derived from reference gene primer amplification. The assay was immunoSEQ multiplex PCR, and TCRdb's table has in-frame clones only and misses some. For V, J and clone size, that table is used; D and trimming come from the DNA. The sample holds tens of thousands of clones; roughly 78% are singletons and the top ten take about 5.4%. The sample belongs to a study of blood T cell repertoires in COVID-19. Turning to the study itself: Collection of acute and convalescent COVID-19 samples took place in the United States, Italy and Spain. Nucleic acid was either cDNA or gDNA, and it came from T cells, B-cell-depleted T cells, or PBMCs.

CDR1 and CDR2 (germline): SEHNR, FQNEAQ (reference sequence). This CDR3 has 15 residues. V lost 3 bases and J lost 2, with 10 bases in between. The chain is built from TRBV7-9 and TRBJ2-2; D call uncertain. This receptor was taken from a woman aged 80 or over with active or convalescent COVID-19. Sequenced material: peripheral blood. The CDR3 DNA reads TGTGCCAGCAGCTTTGTCCAGCGTAACACCGGGGAGCTGTTTTTT. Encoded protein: CASSFVQRNTGELFF.